These 14 T cell receptor beta chains originate from one sample sequenced in a study of pediatric ulcerative colitis. Produced via immunoSEQ multiplex PCR; TCRdb's table is partial and in-frame only. The sample lists tens of thousands of clones; about 90% were seen once. Sequencing was done on a sample of blood. These receptors originate from a boy between 10 and 17 years old who was a control in a study of pediatric ulcerative colitis.

The V and J genes are TRBV11-3 and TRBJ2-2; D not resolved. Germline V lookup: CDR1 SGHNT, CDR2 YENEEA. V lost 0 bases to trimming and J lost 8 bases, with 10 bases between them. There are 14 residues in the CDR3. The CDR3 DNA reads TGTGCCAGCAGCTTAGATCGTGACCTGGGGGAGCTGTTTTTT. This codes for CASSLDRDLGELFF.

This clone was picked up one time. The CDR3 loop reads CASRLGANYGYTF. The DNA for the CDR3 is TGTGCCAGCAGGTTGGGCGCTAACTATGGCTACACCTTC. This sequence joins TRBV6-5 and TRBJ1-2; no firm D call. The germline CDR1 and CDR2 sequences are MNHEY and SVGAGI. Trimming removed 6 bases at V and 0 bases at J, with 8 bases between. The CDR3 totals 13 residues.

The J gene is TRBJ2-7, the V gene TRBV11-2; no clear D gene. Trimming shortened V by 1 base and J by 0 bases, and 10 bases separated the two germline ends. From germline, CDR1 is SGHAT and CDR2 FQNNGV. This CDR3 comprises 15 residues. The CDR3 DNA is TGTGCCAGCAGCTTAGGAGCAGGCTACTCCTACGAGCAGTACTTC. Translating it yields CASSLGAGYSYEQYF.

J is TRBJ1-1 and V is TRBV5-1; 11 bases match TRBD1. Germline trimming cut 4 bases from V and 5 bases from J; bases unmatched to any gene: 7. Germline CDR1 SGHRS, CDR2 YFSETQ. This CDR3 is built from 15 residues. CDR3 DNA: TGCGCCAGCAGCGAGGGAGGACAGGGGGCAACTGAAGCTTTCTTT. The encoded protein is CASSEGGQGATEAFF. The full variable domain, rest sourced from reference TRBV5-1 and TRBJ1-1, is KAGVTQTPRYLIKTRGQQVTLSCSPISGHRSVSWYQQTPGQGLQFLFEYFSETQRNKGNFPGRFSGRQFSNSRSEMNVSTLELGDSALYLCASSEGGQGATEAFFGQGTRLTVV.

The chain couples TRBV6-1 to TRBJ1-5; 7 bases fit TRBD1. Per germline, CDR1 MNHNS and CDR2 SASEGT. This CDR3 spans 17 amino acids. The V and J ends lost 2 bases and 5 bases, in that order; junction bases with no gene match: 12. The CDR3 region has the DNA TGTGCCAGCAGTGAAAGGGGGCGCGGCAAAGGTTATCAGCCCCAGCATTTT. Residues: CASSERGRGKGYQPQHF.

This chain links TRBV11-3 with TRBJ2-2, with D unresolved. The germline gives CDR1 SGHNT, CDR2 YENEEA. V gave up 8 bases and J gave up 2 bases, with 9 bases separating them. This CDR3 is 13 amino acids long. The CDR3 DNA follows: TGTGCCAGCGGTAGCCAAAACACCGGGGAGCTGTTTTTT. This codes for CASGSQNTGELFF.

This clone was detected a few times. The chain is built from TRBV7-9 and TRBJ1-3; 7 positions match TRBD1. This CDR3 spans 16 amino acids. The V gene end was trimmed by 5 bases and the J gene end by 0 bases; junction bases not matched to a gene: 7. Per the germline V gene, CDR1 is SEHNR and CDR2 is FQNEAQ (reference sequence). The CDR3 DNA reads as TGTGCCAGCAGCGGTACGACAGGGAGCTCTGGAAACACCATATATTTT. It codes for CASSGTTGSSGNTIYF.

The CDR3 DNA follows: TGTGCCAGCAGTGAAGCGCTTGGGTTGTCCGGGGGATCTCGTTCAGATACGCAGTATTTT. Its translation: CASSEALGLSGGSRSDTQYF. The chain links TRBV2 to TRBJ2-3, with D maybe TRBD2 (6 bases). Trimming took off 0 bases at V and 4 bases at J, with 26 bases between the two ends. This CDR3 region has 20 residues. The V gene's germline CDR1 is SNHLY and CDR2 FYNNEI.

The chain is built from TRBV25-1 and TRBJ2-6; 12 bases line up with TRBD1. There are 17 residues in the CDR3. The germline V gene encodes CDR1 MGHDK and CDR2 SYGVNS. With 6 bases clipped from V and 2 bases from J, the junction kept 5 bases outside the gene matches. This chain's CDR3 is CASRGQGARPGANVLTF. CDR3 coding DNA: TGTGCCAGCAGGGGACAGGGGGCACGTCCTGGGGCCAACGTCCTGACTTTC. Based on the CDR3 plus reference TRBV25-1 and TRBJ2-6, the full variable domain is EADIYQTPRYLVIGTGKKITLECSQTMGHDKMYWYQQDPGMELHLIHYSYGVNSTEKGDLSSESTVSRIRTEHFPLTLESARPSHTSQYLCASRGQGARPGANVLTFGAGSRLTVL.

The rearrangement joins TRBV7-9 to TRBJ2-7, with 14 bases matching TRBD2. The germline CDR1 and CDR2 sequences are SEHNR and FQNEAQ (reference sequence). The junction had 9 bases not matched to a gene; V was cut back by 0 bases and J by 11 bases. The CDR3 sequence is 16 residues long. The CDR3 sequence is CASSLASGRLAGGKYF. CDR3 DNA sequence: TGTGCCAGCAGCTTAGCGTCGGGGAGACTAGCGGGAGGGAAGTACTTC.

This chain joins TRBV27 and TRBJ2-4; D call uncertain. The V gene's germline CDR1 is MNHEY and CDR2 SMNVEV (reference sequence). V lost 3 bases and J 8 bases, leaving 14 bases between the germline ends. The CDR3 covers 14 residues. CDR3 sequence (DNA): TGTGCCAGCAGTTTGGGTGGATTTGGGGACATTCAGTACTTC. This codes for CASSLGGFGDIQYF.

This rearrangement joins TRBV5-1 to TRBJ1-3; D is ambiguous. Trimming took 0 bases from V and 4 from J, leaving 11 bases between them. The CDR3 loop spans 15 amino acids. Germline-derived CDR1 and CDR2 are SGHRS and YFSETQ. The CDR3 DNA sequence: TGCGCCAGCAGCTTGGGGGATGGAGCGGGAAACACCATATATTTT. Translating it yields CASSLGDGAGNTIYF.

This clone was recorded only once. V and J are TRBV7-2 and TRBJ2-1; D may be TRBD2 (6 bases). Germline lookup yields CDR1 SGHTA and CDR2 FQGNSA. The CDR3 has 17 amino acids. Trimming stripped 8 bases from V and 0 bases from J, with 20 bases between. CDR3 bases: TGTGCCAGCGGGAATTTCGGGGGTCGGCTCTCCTACAATGAGCAGTTCTTC. Its protein is CASGNFGGRLSYNEQFF.

This sequence joins TRBV5-6 and TRBJ2-7; 7 bases map to TRBD1. The length of the CDR3 is 13 residues. V lost 1 base and J lost 6; bases outside the gene matches: 4. Germline lookup yields CDR1 SGHDT and CDR2 YYEEEE. CDR3 in DNA: TGTGCCAGCAGCTTGCCCACAGGGGTCGAGCAGTACTTC. Translation: CASSLPTGVEQYF. Variable domain in full (rest from reference TRBV5-6 and TRBJ2-7): DAGVTQSPTHLIKTRGQQVTLRCSPKSGHDTVSWYQQALGQGPQFIFQYYEEEERQRGNFPDRFSGHQFPNYSSELNVNALLLGDSALYLCASSLPTGVEQYFGPGTRLTVT.